The 27 T cell receptor beta chains reported below all come from one sample, sequenced in a study of PD-L1 blockade in urothelial cancer. Sequenced by immunoSEQ multiplex PCR; TCRdb stores in-frame clones only, minus some. Of just under 40,000 clones listed, approximately 90% are singletons. Time point defined: pretreatment peripheral blood. Specimen: PBMCs, collected around atezolizumab (anti-PD-L1) treatment. The receptor source for this set is a woman aged 60 to 75 with urothelial cancer.

This sequence joins TRBV30 and TRBJ1-5; no firm D call. Trimming stripped 3 bases from V and 2 bases from J, with 17 bases between. The CDR3 covers 16 residues. Germline V lookup: CDR1 GTSNPN, CDR2 SVGIG (reference sequence). The CDR3 coding sequence is TGTGCCTGGAGCCTCAATCGGGGTGTAGGCAATCAGCCCCAGCATTTT. This gives the protein CAWSLNRGVGNQPQHF. Full variable domain (missing parts from reference TRBV30 and TRBJ1-5): SQTIHQWPATLVQPVGSPLSLECTVEGTSNPNLYWYRQAAGRGLQLLFYSVGIGQISSEVPQNLSASRPQDRQFILSSKKLLLSDSGFYLCAWSLNRGVGNQPQHFGDGTRLSIL.

This clone occurred once. The J gene is TRBJ2-5, the V gene TRBV2; TRBD1 matches at 10 bases. V trimming: 6 bases; J trimming: 4 bases; junction bases outside the gene matches: 5. The CDR3 length is 14 residues. The germline CDR1 and CDR2 sequences are SNHLY and FYNNEI. The CDR3 nucleotides are TGTGCCAGCAGGGGACAGGGGCGGCGAGAGACCCAGTACTTC. Its translation: CASRGQGRRETQYF.

The rearrangement links TRBV28 to TRBJ1-2; D is possibly TRBD1 (6 bases). The CDR3 totals 15 residues. Germline CDR1 reads MDHEN; CDR2 reads SYDVKM. Trimming took off 5 bases at V and 5 bases at J, with 18 bases between the two ends. The CDR3, as DNA: TGTGCCAGCAGTCTTGGGGTTGGGACACCTTATGGCTACACCTTC. As protein: CASSLGVGTPYGYTF.

The chain is built from TRBV7-3 and TRBJ1-1; the D is unclear. The CDR3 length is 11 residues. The V gene's germline CDR1 is SGHTA and CDR2 FQGTGA. The V end was cut by 4 bases, the J end by 8 bases, with 8 bases between. The CDR3 reads CASSSGIEAFF. The CDR3, as DNA: TGTGCCAGCAGCTCGGGGATCGAAGCTTTCTTT.

The chain joins TRBV9 to TRBJ2-7; tentative D call: TRBD2 (6 bases). Trimming removed 4 bases at V and 2 bases at J, with 19 bases between. The germline V gene encodes CDR1 SGDLS and CDR2 YYNGEE. The CDR3 extends over 16 amino acids. The CDR3 DNA reads TGTGCCAGCAGCCAGAATAAGCGGGTTTCCACCTACGAGCAGTACTTC. Translated: CASSQNKRVSTYEQYF.

The V gene is TRBV27, the J gene TRBJ2-7, with D perhaps TRBD1 (6 bases). Germline-derived CDR1 and CDR2 are MNHEY and SMNVEV (reference sequence). CDR3 length: 13 amino acids. V dropped 6 bases and J dropped 7 bases, with 16 bases sitting between them. The CDR3 coding sequence is TGTGCCAGCAGCCTACAGGGCCAGGAAGAGCAGTACTTC. Encoded protein: CASSLQGQEEQYF.

The rearrangement uses TRBV15 and TRBJ1-1; 12 bases map to TRBD1. Germline trimming cut 0 bases from V and 6 bases from J; bases unmatched to any gene: 14. Germline values: CDR1 LNHNV, CDR2 YYDKDF (reference sequence). The CDR3 contains 19 residues. This CDR3 reads CATSRESGTGGPWKAEAFF. The CDR3 coding sequence is TGTGCCACCAGCAGAGAGTCGGGGACAGGGGGCCCATGGAAGGCTGAAGCTTTCTTT.

This clone was seen more than once but under ten times. The chain employs TRBV18 and TRBJ2-1, with 9 positions matching TRBD2. V was clipped by 0 bases and J by 10 bases; unmatched bases: 7. The CDR3 length is 15 residues. Germline V gene sequence: CDR1 KGHSH, CDR2 LQKENI. CDR3 coding DNA: TGTGCCAGCTCACCACCGGAGGGGCTAGCGGGAGAGCAGTTCTTC. Its protein is CASSPPEGLAGEQFF.

This chain joins TRBV27 and TRBJ1-2; 7 bases align to TRBD1. The CDR3 spans 12 residues. Looked up from germline, CDR1 is MNHEY and CDR2 is SMNVEV (reference sequence). CDR3 sequence reads: CEPGQRNYGYTF. The CDR3 nucleotides read TGTGAACCGGGACAGAGGAACTATGGCTACACCTTC.

The chain carries TRBV7-2 and TRBJ1-1, with a tentative D call TRBD1 (5 bases). Germline V CDR1 and CDR2: SGHTA, FQGNSA. The CDR3 loop spans 15 amino acids. Deletions cut 1 base from V and 1 base from J, with 10 bases between. CDR3 sequence (DNA): TGTGCCAGCAGCTTAGAGGGGTTAACGAACACTGAAGCTTTCTTT. The encoded protein is CASSLEGLTNTEAFF.

The genes are TRBV5-4 and TRBJ2-2; D is perhaps TRBD2 (5 bases). CDR1 is SGHNT and CDR2 is YYREEE in the germline V gene (reference sequence). CDR3 length: 15 residues. V dropped 4 bases and J dropped 6 bases, with 16 bases sitting between them. The CDR3 nucleotides are TGTGCCAGCAGCCCTGGTCGGGGAGCCCCCGGGGAGCTGTTTTTT. It specifies CASSPGRGAPGELFF.

This clone was counted a single time. V gene TRBV7-8 combines with J gene TRBJ2-7; 9 bases are shared with TRBD2. The CDR3 spans 15 residues. V lost 5 bases, J lost 2 bases, and 7 bases stayed unmatched. The germline V gene encodes CDR1 SGHVS and CDR2 FQNEAQ. The CDR3 DNA reads as TGTGCCAGCAGCCGGCGACTAGCGGAAACCTACGAGCAGTACTTC. This sequence encodes CASSRRLAETYEQYF.

The V gene is TRBV5-3, the J gene TRBJ2-7, with 9 bases fitting TRBD2. TRBV5-3 is an ORF for which the function is uncertain. V lost 0 bases, J lost 9 bases, and 16 bases stayed unmatched. This CDR3 comprises 17 residues. The CDR3 region has the DNA TGTGCCAGAAGCTTGGATGAGTTTCTAGCGGGACTCTTTGTGCAGTACTTC. Residues: CARSLDEFLAGLFVQYF.

This clone has just one count. This chain uses TRBV18 with TRBJ2-5, with TRBD2 identical over 9 bases. The CDR3 has 15 amino acids. Germline assignment: CDR1 KGHSH and CDR2 LQKENI. The junction had 6 bases not matched to a gene; V was cut back by 2 bases and J by 5 bases. DNA for the CDR3: TGTGCCAGCTCACCAAGAGCGGGAGGTCGGGAGACCCAGTACTTC. Residues: CASSPRAGGRETQYF.

This chain links TRBV5-6 with TRBJ1-2; D gene ambiguous. CDR1 SGHDT and CDR2 YYEEEE come from the germline V gene. The CDR3 runs to 13 residues. The V gene lost 0 bases and the J gene lost 8 bases, with 11 bases spanning the gap. The CDR3 nucleotides are TGTGCCAGCAGCTTGGGTACAAGTTTCGGCTACACCTTC. This translates into CASSLGTSFGYTF.

The chain combines TRBV2 with TRBJ2-1; TRBD2 matches at 13 bases. The trim removed 6 bases at V and 9 bases at J, leaving 8 bases unmatched. Germline CDR1 is SNHLY and CDR2 is FYNNEI. The CDR3 is made up of 15 amino acids. This chain's CDR3 is CASSLLAGGSSEQFF. CDR3 nucleotide sequence: TGTGCCAGCAGCCTACTAGCGGGAGGGTCTAGTGAGCAGTTCTTC.

The chain joins TRBV7-3 to TRBJ1-2, with 9 bases identical to TRBD1. V lost 6 bases, J lost 4 bases, and 6 bases stayed unmatched. The CDR3 is 14 amino acids. Germline values: CDR1 SGHTA, CDR2 FQGTGA. CDR3 sequence reads: CASSLGTGSYGYTF. The CDR3 DNA sequence: TGTGCCAGCAGTTTAGGGACAGGGAGCTATGGCTACACCTTC. Filled out from reference TRBV7-3 and TRBJ1-2, the complete variable domain reads GAGVSQTPSNKVTEKGKYVELRCDPISGHTALYWYRQSLGQGPEFLIYFQGTGAADDSGLPNDRFFAVRPEGSVSTLKIQRTERGDSAVYLCASSLGTGSYGYTFGSGTRLTVV.

The chain links TRBV2 to TRBJ2-1; D unclear. The CDR3 is 15 amino acids. Per germline, CDR1 SNHLY and CDR2 FYNNEI. Trimming pared 5 bases from V and 6 bases from J, leaving 17 bases between. The CDR3 sequence: CASSLRTLFFNEQFF. Here the CDR3 DNA reads TGTGCCAGCAGTTTGAGAACCCTCTTTTTCAATGAGCAGTTCTTC.

For the CDR3, the DNA is TGTGCCAGCTCACCAAGGGGGCTGAACACTGAAGCTTTCTTT. Residues: CASSPRGLNTEAFF. V usage is TRBV18 and J usage is TRBJ1-1; 7 nucleotides align to TRBD1. The V gene's germline CDR1 is KGHSH and CDR2 LQKENI. The CDR3 is 14 amino acids. V dropped 2 bases and J dropped 0; count of bases not matched to a gene: 0.

The rearrangement joins TRBV7-8 to TRBJ1-3; 9 bases are shared with TRBD1. Germline V CDR1 and CDR2: SGHVS, FQNEAQ. The CDR3 consists of 18 residues. V trimming: 1 base; J trimming: 0 bases; junction bases outside the gene matches: 7. CDR3 amino acids: CASSLVWTGDYSGNTIYF. CDR3 coding DNA: TGTGCCAGCAGCTTAGTATGGACAGGGGATTACTCTGGAAACACCATATATTTT.

V usage is TRBV19 and J usage is TRBJ2-1, with 7 bases matching TRBD1. The germline gives CDR1 LNHDA, CDR2 SQIVND (reference sequence). The CDR3 consists of 15 residues. The V and J ends lost 7 bases and 7 bases, in that order; junction bases with no gene match: 13. The CDR3 region is CASTDTGVAWNEQFF. The CDR3 coding sequence is TGTGCCAGTACCGATACAGGGGTAGCCTGGAATGAGCAGTTCTTC.

The chain carries TRBV27 and TRBJ2-7, with 10 nucleotides matching TRBD2. V trimming: 6 bases; J trimming: 0 bases; junction bases outside the gene matches: 2. The CDR3 is made up of 14 amino acids. CDR1 is MNHEY and CDR2 is SMNVEV in the germline V gene (reference sequence). The CDR3 sequence is CASRGLADSYEQYF. The CDR3 coding sequence is TGTGCCAGCAGAGGACTAGCGGACTCCTACGAGCAGTACTTC.

The rearrangement links TRBV7-3 to TRBJ1-1, with D possibly being TRBD1 (5 bases). V was trimmed by 2 bases and J by 0 bases, leaving 10 bases between them. CDR1 is SGHTA and CDR2 is FQGTGA in the germline V gene. The CDR3 is made up of 15 amino acids. The CDR3 spells CASSLSPGMNTEAFF. Written as DNA, the CDR3 is TGTGCCAGCAGCTTATCACCAGGGATGAACACTGAAGCTTTCTTT. The full variable domain, in which reference TRBV7-3 and TRBJ1-1 provide the parts outside the CDR3, is GAGVSQTPSNKVTEKGKYVELRCDPISGHTALYWYRQSLGQGPEFLIYFQGTGAADDSGLPNDRFFAVRPEGSVSTLKIQRTERGDSAVYLCASSLSPGMNTEAFFGQGTRLTVV.

The rearrangement links TRBV27 to TRBJ1-6; TRBD1 aligns across 8 bases. Germline V gene sequence: CDR1 MNHEY, CDR2 SMNVEV (reference sequence). The trim removed 5 bases at V and 7 bases at J, leaving 7 bases unmatched. The CDR3 extends over 15 amino acids. CDR3 in DNA: TGTGCCAGCAGTCCGCGGACAGGGTGGAATTCACCCCTCCACTTT. It yields the protein CASSPRTGWNSPLHF.

The chain combines TRBV7-8 with TRBJ1-2; D is perhaps TRBD1 (5 bases). Trimming removed 2 bases at V and 5 bases at J, with 15 bases between. The CDR3 contains 15 residues. Germline CDR1 and CDR2: SGHVS and FQNEAQ. CDR3 residues: CASSLSGGARYGYTF. As DNA, the CDR3 is TGTGCCAGCAGCTTATCGGGCGGGGCCCGGTATGGCTACACCTTC.

The chain combines TRBV4-1 with TRBJ2-7; TRBD1 might be the D (5 bases). V lost 1 base to trimming and J lost 3 bases, with 7 bases between them. The CDR3 is made up of 13 amino acids. CDR1 is MGHRA, CDR2 YSYEKL, per germline. The CDR3 region is CASSQGGSYEQYF. CDR3 sequence (DNA): TGCGCCAGCAGCCAAGGGGGCAGCTACGAGCAGTACTTC.

The V gene is TRBV29-1, the J gene TRBJ1-2, with 7 nucleotides matching TRBD1. V dropped 6 bases and J dropped 3; count of bases not matched to a gene: 1. The CDR3 consists of 11 residues. CDR1 and CDR2 (germline): SQVTM, ANQGSEA. As DNA, the CDR3 is TGCAGCGTCAGGGGGGACTATGGCTACACCTTC. Amino acid sequence: CSVRGDYGYTF.